This entry describes one TCR beta chain. Sequencing used immunoSEQ multiplex PCR; TCRdb keeps in-frame clones, though not all of them. The profile shows about 75,000 clones, roughly 80% of them singletons. This sample was included in a study of CD4 T cell repertoires in COVID-19. Germline V gives CDR1 DFQATT, CDR2 SNEGSKA (reference sequence). The CDR3 covers 11 residues. Material: CD4+ T cells from peripheral blood, obtained after recovery from COVID-19. J is TRBJ1-1 and V is TRBV20-1; D possibly corresponds to TRBD1 (5 bases). The origin of this receptor is a human donor who had COVID-19. The DNA of the CDR3 is TGCAGGGGCGGGGACGGCACTGAAGCTTTCTTT. Translated, it gives CRGGDGTEAFF.